The clone carrying this T cell receptor beta chain was observed many times. There were TCR beta CDR3 regions amplified from RNA transcripts. Carried out on the TCR CDR3, a first-round RT-PCR used the HTBI primer set. TCRdb independently ran MiXCR on the multiplex PCR reads; one entry per CDR3 protein. The data hold under 550,000 distinct CDR3 sequences, with approximately 14% observed a single time. This sample is part of a study of T cells in Graves' hyperthyroidism and ophthalmopathy. Stable Graves' hyperthyroidism denoted no ophthalmopathy progression over 18 months. Germline CDR1 is SNHLY and CDR2 is FYNNEI. The CDR3 runs to 14 residues. V was clipped by 3 bases and J by 2 bases, with 10 bases between them.

The chain joins TRBV2 to TRBJ1-2, with D perhaps matching TRBD1 (6 bases). The sequencing input was blood. The source is a woman younger than 35 with Graves' hyperthyroidism. CDR3 sequence: CASSDGGPNYGYTF. The CDR3 nucleotides are TGTGCCAGCAGTGACGGGGGGCCAAACTATGGCTACACCTTC.